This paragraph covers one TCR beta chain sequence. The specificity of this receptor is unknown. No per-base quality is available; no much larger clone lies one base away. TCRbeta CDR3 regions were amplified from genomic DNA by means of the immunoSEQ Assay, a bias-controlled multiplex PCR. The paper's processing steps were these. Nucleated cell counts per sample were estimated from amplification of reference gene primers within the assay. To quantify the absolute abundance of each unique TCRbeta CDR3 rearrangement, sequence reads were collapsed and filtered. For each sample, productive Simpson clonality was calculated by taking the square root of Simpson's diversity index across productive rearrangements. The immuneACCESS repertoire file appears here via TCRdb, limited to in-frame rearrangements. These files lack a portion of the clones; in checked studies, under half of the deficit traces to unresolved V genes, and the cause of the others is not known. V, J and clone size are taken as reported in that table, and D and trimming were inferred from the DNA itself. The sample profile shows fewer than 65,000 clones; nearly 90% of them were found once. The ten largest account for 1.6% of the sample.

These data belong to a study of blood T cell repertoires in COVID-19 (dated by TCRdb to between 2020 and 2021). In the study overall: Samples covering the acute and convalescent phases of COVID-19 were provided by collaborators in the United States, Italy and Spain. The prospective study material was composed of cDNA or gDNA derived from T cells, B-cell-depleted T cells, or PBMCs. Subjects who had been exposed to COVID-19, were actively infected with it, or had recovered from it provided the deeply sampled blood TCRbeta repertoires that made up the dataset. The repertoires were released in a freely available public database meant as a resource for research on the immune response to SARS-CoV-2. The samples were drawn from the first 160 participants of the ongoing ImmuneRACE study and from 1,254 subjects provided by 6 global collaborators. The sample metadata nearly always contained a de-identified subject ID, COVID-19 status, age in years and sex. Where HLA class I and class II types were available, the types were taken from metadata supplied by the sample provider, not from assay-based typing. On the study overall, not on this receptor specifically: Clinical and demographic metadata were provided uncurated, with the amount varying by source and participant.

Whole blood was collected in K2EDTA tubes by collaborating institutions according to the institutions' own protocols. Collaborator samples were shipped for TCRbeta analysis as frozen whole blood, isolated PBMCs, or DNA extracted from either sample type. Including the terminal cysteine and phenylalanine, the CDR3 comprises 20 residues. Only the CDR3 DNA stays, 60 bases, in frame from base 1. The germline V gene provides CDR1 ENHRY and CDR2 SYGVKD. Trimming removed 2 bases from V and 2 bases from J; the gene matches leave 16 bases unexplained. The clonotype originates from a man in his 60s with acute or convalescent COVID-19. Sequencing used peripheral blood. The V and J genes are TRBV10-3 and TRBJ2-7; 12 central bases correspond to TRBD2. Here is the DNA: TGTGCCATCAGTGAGCCTCCCAAGACTAGCGGGGGAATACGCCCCTACGAGCAGTACTTC. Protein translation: CAISEPPKTSGGIRPYEQYF.